These 27 T cell receptor beta chains were all obtained from the same sample, sequenced in a study of blood T cell repertoires in COVID-19 (dated by TCRdb to about 2020). Library preparation was by the immunoSEQ multiplex PCR assay. TCRdb retrieved this table from immuneACCESS and kept in-frame rearrangements only. Not all clones are present; in checked studies, unresolved V genes account for under half, and no reason is known for the remainder. This sample comprises 200,000 to 250,000 clones, around 88% of them detected only once. The ten largest clones add up to around an eighth of the sample. Sequences were obtained from peripheral blood. Source of these receptors: a man of 80 years or more with acute or convalescent COVID-19.

This clone occurred a few times. The rearrangement links TRBV12-5 to TRBJ1-2; D gene ambiguous. CDR3 size: 12 residues. V lost 2 bases to trimming and J lost 8 bases, with 9 bases between them. Germline-derived CDR1 and CDR2 are LGHNT and FRNRAP. The CDR3 sequence is CASGLPGRGYTF. The CDR3 DNA reads TGTGCTAGTGGTTTGCCGGGTCGGGGCTACACCTTC.

The chain employs TRBV28 and TRBJ2-7; TRBD1 agrees at 8 bases. CDR1 and CDR2 from the germline V gene are MDHEN and SYDVKM. J lost 3 bases, V lost 4 bases, and 11 bases had no gene match. CDR3 length: 16 residues. DNA of the CDR3: TGTGCCAGCAGTTACATACCGGGACAGGCGTTCTACGAGCAGTACTTC. This codes for CASSYIPGQAFYEQYF.

The chain is built from TRBV18 and TRBJ1-1, with D perhaps matching TRBD1 (5 bases). The CDR3 loop spans 18 amino acids. V dropped 1 base and J dropped 0 bases, with 18 bases sitting between them. In germline, CDR1 is KGHSH, CDR2 LQKENI. CDR3 sequence (DNA): TGTGCCAGCTCACCACTCCCAGGACACCTAGGCATGAACACTGAAGCTTTCTTT. Protein product: CASSPLPGHLGMNTEAFF.

The chain links TRBV6-2 or TRBV6-3 to TRBJ2-1; 15 positions agree with TRBD2. The junction had 13 bases not matched to a gene; V was cut back by 6 bases and J by 4 bases. Germline CDR1 is MNHEY and CDR2 is SVGEGT. The CDR3 is 19 residues long. DNA for the CDR3: TGTGCCAGCAGCCACCAACCGGGACTAGCGGGAGGTCGGTACAATGAGCAGTTCTTC. Protein product: CASSHQPGLAGGRYNEQFF.

This chain joins TRBV3-1 (or the pseudogene TRBV3-2) and TRBJ2-5; TRBD2 is a possible D gene (6 bases). The CDR3 is 13 amino acids. Germline CDR1 and CDR2: LGHDT and YNNKEL (reference sequence). The ends were cut back, 4 bases at V and 4 bases at J, with 10 bases in the middle. In DNA form, the CDR3 reads TGTGCCAGCAGCCCGGGACTGCTAGAGACCCAGTACTTC. Protein product: CASSPGLLETQYF.

The chain is built from TRBV24-1 and TRBJ1-3; tentative D call: TRBD1 (5 bases). The CDR3 is 15 residues long. Deletions cut 7 bases from V and 7 bases from J, with 19 bases between. Germline V gives CDR1 KGHDR, CDR2 SFDVKD. In DNA form, the CDR3 reads TGTGCCACCAGAGAGCCGGCCCCAGGGAGGAACACCATATATTTT. Translating gives CATREPAPGRNTIYF.

This clone came up a few times. In nucleotides, the CDR3 is TGCGCCAGCAGCTCTCCAGGCGCCGGCGAAAAACTGTTTTTT. Translating gives CASSSPGAGEKLFF. The chain has TRBV5-1 and TRBJ1-4; D gene uncertain. Per the germline V gene, CDR1 is SGHRS and CDR2 is YFSETQ. CDR3 length equals 14 residues. Between the trimmed V and J ends, which lost 3 bases and 8 bases, there was a span of 14 bases.

The chain links TRBV14 to TRBJ1-1; D uncertain. This CDR3 is 14 amino acids long. From germline, CDR1 is SGHDN and CDR2 FVKESK. V was trimmed by 1 base and J by 6 bases, leaving 12 bases between them. Written as DNA, the CDR3 is TGTGCCAGCAGCCAAGTAGCGGGTAGGTCTGAAGCTTTCTTT. Translation gives CASSQVAGRSEAFF.

This chain links TRBV5-6 with TRBJ2-1, with 15 bases lining up with TRBD2. V shed 5 bases and J 6 bases; nucleotides not matched to a gene: 15. Germline CDR1 reads SGHDT; CDR2 reads YYEEEE. There are 19 residues in the CDR3. CDR3 bases: TGTGCCAGCAGTATACCGGGACTAGCGGGGGGACCGGGAGGCAATGAGCAGTTCTTC. Translation gives CASSIPGLAGGPGGNEQFF.

J is TRBJ1-6 and V is TRBV10-2; D perhaps matches TRBD1 (5 bases). Per the germline V gene, CDR1 is WSHSY and CDR2 is SAAADI. V lost 6 bases and J lost 10, with 16 bases in between. The CDR3 runs to 14 residues. The CDR3 loop is CASRAGRLGSPLHF. The CDR3 DNA follows: TGCGCCAGCAGGGCAGGGCGGTTGGGCTCACCCCTCCACTTT.

This sequence joins TRBV6-5 and TRBJ2-1; D is undetermined. V dropped 2 bases and J dropped 9 bases, with 14 bases sitting between them. The CDR3 consists of 14 residues. Germline lookup yields CDR1 MNHEY and CDR2 SVGAGI. The CDR3 DNA follows: TGTGCCAGCAGTTACCAAGGTAGCTCAGCTGAGCAGTTCTTC. The encoded protein is CASSYQGSSAEQFF.

The gene calls are TRBV11-2 and TRBJ1-2; a weak D match, TRBD1 (6 bases). The ends were cut back, 4 bases at V and 4 bases at J, with 10 bases in the middle. The germline CDR1 and CDR2 sequences are SGHAT and FQNNGV. The CDR3 length is 13 residues. This CDR3 is CASSYGQSYGYTF. Here the CDR3 DNA reads TGTGCCAGCAGCTATGGACAGAGCTATGGCTACACCTTC.

The chain employs TRBV11-3 and TRBJ2-1, with 10 nucleotides matching TRBD1. The CDR3 runs to 15 residues. The trim removed 1 base at V and 9 bases at J, leaving 6 bases unmatched. Per the germline V gene, CDR1 is SGHNT and CDR2 is YENEEA. Here the CDR3 DNA reads TGTGCCAGCAGCTTAGGACAGGGGGCTAGAAGTGAGCAGTTCTTC. Encoded protein: CASSLGQGARSEQFF.

This chain links TRBV18 with TRBJ2-5; 11 positions match TRBD2. The germline CDR1 and CDR2 sequences are KGHSH and LQKENI. V trimming: 3 bases; J trimming: 2 bases; junction bases outside the gene matches: 14. CDR3 length: 19 residues. CDR3 sequence reads: CASSPVQVGTSGLQETQYF. The CDR3 DNA sequence: TGTGCCAGCTCACCGGTTCAGGTGGGGACTAGCGGACTACAAGAGACCCAGTACTTC. Supplemented by reference TRBV18 and TRBJ2-5, the full variable domain reads NAGVMQNPRHLVRRRGQEARLRCSPMKGHSHVYWYRQLPEEGLKFMVYLQKENIIDESGMPKERFSAEFPKEGPSILRIQQVVRGDSAAYFCASSPVQVGTSGLQETQYFGPGTRLLVL.

The genes are TRBV6-5 and TRBJ1-1; possible D gene TRBD1, 5 bases. The CDR3 runs 14 residues. V gave up 6 bases and J gave up 1 base, with 12 bases separating them. Germline assignment: CDR1 MNHEY and CDR2 SVGAGI. The CDR3 nucleotides read TGTGCCAGCAGCCCCGTAGGGGCGAACACTGAAGCTTTCTTT. It translates to CASSPVGANTEAFF.

This chain joins TRBV28 and TRBJ1-1; D is uncertain. The CDR3 loop spans 15 amino acids. Germline values: CDR1 MDHEN, CDR2 SYDVKM. The ends were cut back, 7 bases at V and 0 bases at J, with 15 bases in the middle. CDR3 residues: CASTKIGGLNTEAFF. DNA of the CDR3: TGTGCCAGCACTAAAATCGGCGGCCTGAACACTGAAGCTTTCTTT.

There are a few counts of this clone. The chain joins TRBV3-1 (or the pseudogene TRBV3-2) to TRBJ1-5; the D gene is possibly TRBD1 (5 bases). Germline assignment: CDR1 LGHDT and CDR2 YNNKEL (reference sequence). V lost 1 base to trimming and J lost 4 bases, with 8 bases between them. The CDR3 is 14 residues long. CDR3 region: CASSQAGGNQPQHF. CDR3 nucleotides: TGTGCCAGCAGCCAAGCTGGGGGGAATCAGCCCCAGCATTTT.

The J gene is TRBJ2-5, the V gene TRBV11-2; 7 bases align to TRBD2. Germline V gives CDR1 SGHAT, CDR2 FQNNGV. The CDR3 totals 16 residues. V dropped 0 bases and J dropped 1; count of bases not matched to a gene: 5. The CDR3 DNA reads as TGTGCCAGCAGCTTAGATTCGGGAGGAGCCCAAGAGACCCAGTACTTC. Residues: CASSLDSGGAQETQYF.

The genes are TRBV5-1 and TRBJ2-1; D gene unclear. CDR1 SGHRS and CDR2 YFSETQ come from the germline V gene. The CDR3 is 12 residues long. V shed 4 bases and J shed 7 bases, with 9 bases lying between them. The CDR3 loop is CASSLFQNEQFF. CDR3 DNA: TGCGCCAGCAGCCTGTTCCAGAATGAGCAGTTCTTC.

This clone was detected once. V usage is TRBV6-5 and J usage is TRBJ1-1; D unclear. The CDR3 contains 13 residues. The V gene lost 0 bases and the J gene lost 6 bases, with 8 bases spanning the gap. CDR1 is MNHEY and CDR2 is SVGAGI in the germline V gene. The chain's CDR3 is CASSYSRSAEAFF. CDR3 bases: TGTGCCAGCAGTTACTCACGCAGCGCTGAAGCTTTCTTT.

V and J are TRBV6-5 and TRBJ1-2, with 8 bases that match TRBD1. From germline, CDR1 is MNHEY and CDR2 SVGAGI. This CDR3 contains 15 residues. V shed 0 bases and J 4 bases; nucleotides not matched to a gene: 4. CDR3 in DNA: TGTGCCAGCAGTTACTCGAACAGGGGGGGCTATGGCTACACCTTC. Its translation is CASSYSNRGGYGYTF.

This sequence joins TRBV5-1 and TRBJ2-2; D gene unclear. Germline values: CDR1 SGHRS, CDR2 YFSETQ. Trimming took 0 bases from V and 5 from J, leaving 14 bases between them. The length of the CDR3 is 16 residues. The CDR3 spells CASSLGAPPRTGELFF. In nucleotides, the CDR3 is TGCGCCAGCAGCTTGGGAGCCCCCCCACGGACCGGGGAGCTGTTTTTT.

The chain uses TRBV3-1 (or the pseudogene TRBV3-2) and TRBJ1-4, with 12 bases that match TRBD1. Germline V gene lookup returns CDR1 LGHDT and CDR2 YNNKEL (reference sequence). The CDR3 sequence is 17 residues long. Trimming cost V 4 bases and J 6 bases; bases outside gene matches: 9. The CDR3: CASSPVPGQGAHEKLFF. In nucleotides, the CDR3 is TGTGCCAGCAGCCCTGTCCCGGGACAGGGGGCGCATGAAAAACTGTTTTTT.

Only one count was recorded for this clone. In DNA form, the CDR3 reads TGCGCCAGCAGCCAAGTTGGAGCCGGGACTAGCGGCTCCTACGAGCAGTACTTC. Amino acids: CASSQVGAGTSGSYEQYF. The chain recombines TRBV4-1 with TRBJ2-7, with 11 bases fitting TRBD2. This CDR3 comprises 18 residues. V was clipped by 1 base and J by 0 bases; unmatched bases: 8. Germline V gene sequence: CDR1 MGHRA, CDR2 YSYEKL.

The chain is built from TRBV5-1 and TRBJ1-3, with a weak D call TRBD1 (5 bases). V was clipped by 2 bases and J by 0 bases, with 6 bases between them. The CDR3 is 14 amino acids. Germline loops: CDR1 SGHRS, CDR2 YFSETQ. CDR3 residues: CASSLGDSGNTIYF. As DNA, the CDR3 is TGCGCCAGCAGCTTAGGGGACTCTGGAAACACCATATATTTT.

This clone showed up just once. The chain couples TRBV7-6 to TRBJ2-2; D is possibly TRBD2 (6 bases). Germline values: CDR1 SGHVS, CDR2 FNYEAQ. CDR3 length equals 18 residues. V was trimmed by 2 bases and J by 1 base, leaving 17 bases between them. CDR3 region: CASSLNIDGTLNTGELFF. CDR3 nucleotides: TGTGCCAGCAGCTTAAATATTGACGGGACTCTGAACACCGGGGAGCTGTTTTTT.

In this sample, this clone turned up a few times. The chain carries TRBV3-1 (or the pseudogene TRBV3-2) and TRBJ1-4; D unresolved. The length of the CDR3 is 14 residues. V was cut by 3 bases and J by 1 base, with 6 bases left in between. CDR1 LGHDT and CDR2 YNNKEL come from the germline V gene (reference sequence). CDR3 amino acids: CASSQGETNEKLFF. CDR3 coding DNA: TGTGCCAGCAGCCAGGGAGAAACTAATGAAAAACTGTTTTTT.